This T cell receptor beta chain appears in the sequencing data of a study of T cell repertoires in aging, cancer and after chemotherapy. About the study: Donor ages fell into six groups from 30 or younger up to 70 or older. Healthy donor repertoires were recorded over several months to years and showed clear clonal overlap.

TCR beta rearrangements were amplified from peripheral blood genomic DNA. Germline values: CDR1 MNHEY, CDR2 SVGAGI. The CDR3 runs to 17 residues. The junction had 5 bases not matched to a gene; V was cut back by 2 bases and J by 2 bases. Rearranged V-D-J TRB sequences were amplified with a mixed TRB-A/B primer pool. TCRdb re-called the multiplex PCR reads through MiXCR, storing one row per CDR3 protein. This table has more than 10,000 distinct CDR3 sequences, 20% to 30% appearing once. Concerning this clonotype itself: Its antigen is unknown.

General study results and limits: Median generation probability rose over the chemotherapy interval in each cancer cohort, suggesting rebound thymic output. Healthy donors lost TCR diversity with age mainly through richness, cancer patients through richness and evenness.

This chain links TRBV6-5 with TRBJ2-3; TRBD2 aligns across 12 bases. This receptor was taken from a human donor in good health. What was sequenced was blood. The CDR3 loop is CASSYASGGALTDTQYF. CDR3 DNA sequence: TGTGCCAGCAGTTACGCTAGCGGGGGGGCCCTCACAGATACGCAGTATTTT.